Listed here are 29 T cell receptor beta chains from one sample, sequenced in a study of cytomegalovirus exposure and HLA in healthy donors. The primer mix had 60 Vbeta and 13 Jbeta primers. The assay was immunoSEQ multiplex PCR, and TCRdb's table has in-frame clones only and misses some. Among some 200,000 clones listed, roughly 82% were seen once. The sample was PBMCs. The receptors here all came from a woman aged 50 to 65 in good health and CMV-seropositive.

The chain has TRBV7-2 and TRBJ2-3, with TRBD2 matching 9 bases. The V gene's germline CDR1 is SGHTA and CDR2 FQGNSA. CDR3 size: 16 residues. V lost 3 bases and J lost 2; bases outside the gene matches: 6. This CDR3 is CASSFVAGEITDTQYF. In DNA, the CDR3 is TGTGCCAGCAGCTTCGTAGCGGGGGAGATCACAGATACGCAGTATTTT. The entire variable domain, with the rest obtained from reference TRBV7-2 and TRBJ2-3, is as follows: GAGVSQSPSNKVTEKGKDVELRCDPISGHTALYWYRQSLGQGLEFLIYFQGNSAPDKSGLPSDRFSAERTGGSVSTLTIQRTQQEDSAVYLCASSFVAGEITDTQYFGPGTRLTVL.

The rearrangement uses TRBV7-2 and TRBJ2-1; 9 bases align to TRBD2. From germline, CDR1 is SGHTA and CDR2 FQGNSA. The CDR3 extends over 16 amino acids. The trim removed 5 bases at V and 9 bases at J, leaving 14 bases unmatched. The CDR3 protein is CASSPLAGNSKGEQFF. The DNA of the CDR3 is TGTGCCAGCAGCCCCCTAGCGGGAAACTCTAAGGGTGAGCAGTTCTTC.

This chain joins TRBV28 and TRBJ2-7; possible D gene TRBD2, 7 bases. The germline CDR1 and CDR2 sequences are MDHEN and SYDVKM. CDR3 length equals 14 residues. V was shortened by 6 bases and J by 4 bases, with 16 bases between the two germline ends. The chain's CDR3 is CASSPPGGLYEQYF. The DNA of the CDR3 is TGTGCCAGCAGCCCACCGGGGGGCTTATACGAGCAGTACTTC. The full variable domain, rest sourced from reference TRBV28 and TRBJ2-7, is DVKVTQSSRYLVKRTGEKVFLECVQDMDHENMFWYRQDPGLGLRLIYFSYDVKMKEKGDIPEGYSVSREKKERFSLILESASTNQTSMYLCASSPPGGLYEQYFGPGTRLTVT.

The CDR3 is CASSVGQGDEQYF. CDR3 bases: TGTGCCAGCAGCGTGGGACAGGGAGACGAGCAGTACTTC. The rearrangement uses TRBV5-4 and TRBJ2-7; 9 bases align to TRBD1. This CDR3 has 13 residues. The germline V gene encodes CDR1 SGHNT and CDR2 YYREEE (reference sequence). With V trimmed by 4 bases and J by 5 bases, 4 bases remained unmatched.

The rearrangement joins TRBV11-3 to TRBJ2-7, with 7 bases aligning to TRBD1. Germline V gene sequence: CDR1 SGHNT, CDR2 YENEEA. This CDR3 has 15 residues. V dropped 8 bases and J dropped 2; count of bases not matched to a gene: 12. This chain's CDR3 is CASPTITGVAYEQYF. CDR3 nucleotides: TGTGCCAGCCCTACGATTACAGGGGTAGCCTACGAGCAGTACTTC.

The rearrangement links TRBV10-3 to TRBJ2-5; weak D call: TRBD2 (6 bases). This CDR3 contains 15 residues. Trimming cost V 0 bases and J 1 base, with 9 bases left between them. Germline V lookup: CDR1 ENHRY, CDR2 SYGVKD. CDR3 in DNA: TGTGCCATCAGTGAGTCGGCGGAGGGCCAAGAGACCCAGTACTTC. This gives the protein CAISESAEGQETQYF.

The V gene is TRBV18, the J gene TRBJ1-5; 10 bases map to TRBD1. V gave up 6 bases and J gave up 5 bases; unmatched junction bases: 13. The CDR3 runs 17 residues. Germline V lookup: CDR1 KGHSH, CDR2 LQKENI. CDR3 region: CASSLTWDRGGDQPQHF. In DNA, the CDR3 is TGTGCCAGCTCCCTCACCTGGGACAGGGGAGGTGATCAGCCCCAGCATTTT.

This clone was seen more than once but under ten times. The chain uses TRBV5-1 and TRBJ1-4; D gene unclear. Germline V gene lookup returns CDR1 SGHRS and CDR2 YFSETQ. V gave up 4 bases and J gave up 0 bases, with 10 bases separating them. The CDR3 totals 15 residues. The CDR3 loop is CASSPSQSTNEKLFF. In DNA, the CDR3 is TGCGCCAGCAGCCCCTCACAGTCAACTAATGAAAAACTGTTTTTT.

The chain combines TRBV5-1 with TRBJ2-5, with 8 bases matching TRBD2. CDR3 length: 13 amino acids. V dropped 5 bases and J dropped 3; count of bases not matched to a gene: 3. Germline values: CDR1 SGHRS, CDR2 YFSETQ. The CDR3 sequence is CASRTGGKETQYF. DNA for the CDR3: TGCGCCAGCAGAACGGGGGGGAAAGAGACCCAGTACTTC.

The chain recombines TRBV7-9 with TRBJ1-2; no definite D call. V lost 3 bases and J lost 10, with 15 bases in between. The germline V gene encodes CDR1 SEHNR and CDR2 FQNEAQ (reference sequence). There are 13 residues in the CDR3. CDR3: CASSLRGEGLYTF. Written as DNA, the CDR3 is TGTGCCAGCAGCTTGCGGGGAGAGGGCCTCTACACCTTC.

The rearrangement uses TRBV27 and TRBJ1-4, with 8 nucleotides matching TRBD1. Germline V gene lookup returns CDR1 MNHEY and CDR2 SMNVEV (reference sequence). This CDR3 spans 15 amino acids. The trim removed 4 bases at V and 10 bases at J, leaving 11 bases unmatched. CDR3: CASSSPTGEGGKLFF. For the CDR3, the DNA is TGTGCCAGCAGTTCCCCGACAGGGGAGGGGGGAAAACTGTTTTTT. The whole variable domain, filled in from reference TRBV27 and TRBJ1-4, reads EAQVTQNPRYLITVTGKKLTVTCSQNMNHEYMSWYRQDPGLGLRQIYYSMNVEVTDKGDVPEGYKVSRKEKRNFPLILESPSPNQTSLYFCASSSPTGEGGKLFFGSGTQLSVL.

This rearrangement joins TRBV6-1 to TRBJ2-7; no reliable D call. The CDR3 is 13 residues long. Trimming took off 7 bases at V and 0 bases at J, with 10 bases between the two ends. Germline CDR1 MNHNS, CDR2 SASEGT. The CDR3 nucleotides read TGTGCCAGCACTTCGACAATCTCCTACGAGCAGTACTTC. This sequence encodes CASTSTISYEQYF.

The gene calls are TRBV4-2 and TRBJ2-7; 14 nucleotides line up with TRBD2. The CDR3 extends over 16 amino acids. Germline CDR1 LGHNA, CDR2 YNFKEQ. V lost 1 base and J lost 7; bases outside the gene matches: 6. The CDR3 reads CASSQGGTSGGREQYF. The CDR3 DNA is TGTGCCAGCAGCCAAGGGGGGACTAGCGGGGGAAGGGAGCAGTACTTC.

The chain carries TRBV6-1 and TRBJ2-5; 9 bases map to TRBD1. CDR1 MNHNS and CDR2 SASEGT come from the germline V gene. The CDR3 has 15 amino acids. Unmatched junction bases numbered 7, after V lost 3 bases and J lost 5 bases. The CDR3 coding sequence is TGTGCCAGCAGTGACGAGACAGGGGGTAGGGAGACCCAGTACTTC. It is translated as CASSDETGGRETQYF.

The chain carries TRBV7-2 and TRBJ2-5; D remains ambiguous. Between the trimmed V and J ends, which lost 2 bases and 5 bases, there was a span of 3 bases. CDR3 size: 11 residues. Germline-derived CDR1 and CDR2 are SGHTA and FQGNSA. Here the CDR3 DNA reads TGTGCCAGCAGCTTATCGGAGACCCAGTACTTC. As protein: CASSLSETQYF.

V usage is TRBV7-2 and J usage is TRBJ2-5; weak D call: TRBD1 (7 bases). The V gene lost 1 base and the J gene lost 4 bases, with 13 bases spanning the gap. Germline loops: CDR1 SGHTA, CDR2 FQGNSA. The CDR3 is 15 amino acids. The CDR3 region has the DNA TGTGCCAGCAGCTTAGGACAGGGAGGACGAGAGACCCAGTACTTC. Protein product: CASSLGQGGRETQYF.

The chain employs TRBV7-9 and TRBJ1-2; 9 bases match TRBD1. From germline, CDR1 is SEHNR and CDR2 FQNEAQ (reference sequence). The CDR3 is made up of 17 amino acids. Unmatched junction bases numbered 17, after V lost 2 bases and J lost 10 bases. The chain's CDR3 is CASSLIMGQGSLFFYTF. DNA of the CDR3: TGTGCCAGCAGCTTAATAATGGGACAGGGCTCCCTATTTTTCTACACCTTC.

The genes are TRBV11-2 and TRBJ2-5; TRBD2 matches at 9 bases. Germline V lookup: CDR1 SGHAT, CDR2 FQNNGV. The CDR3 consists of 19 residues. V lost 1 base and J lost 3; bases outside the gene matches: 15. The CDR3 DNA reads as TGTGCCAGCAGCTTAGGGATTGAGGGCGGGGGGGCAGAGAAAGAGACCCAGTACTTC. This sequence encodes CASSLGIEGGGAEKETQYF.

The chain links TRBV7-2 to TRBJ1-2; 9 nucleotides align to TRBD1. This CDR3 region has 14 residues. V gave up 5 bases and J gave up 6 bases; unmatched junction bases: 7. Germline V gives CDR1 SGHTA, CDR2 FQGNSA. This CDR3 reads CASSSPTGGNGYTF. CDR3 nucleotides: TGTGCCAGCAGCAGCCCCACAGGGGGCAATGGCTACACCTTC.

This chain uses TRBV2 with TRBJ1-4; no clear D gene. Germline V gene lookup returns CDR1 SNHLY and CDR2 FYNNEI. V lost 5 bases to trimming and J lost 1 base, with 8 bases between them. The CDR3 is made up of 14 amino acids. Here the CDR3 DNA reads TGTGCCAGCAGTTTACAGCAAACTAATGAAAAACTGTTTTTT. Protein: CASSLQQTNEKLFF.

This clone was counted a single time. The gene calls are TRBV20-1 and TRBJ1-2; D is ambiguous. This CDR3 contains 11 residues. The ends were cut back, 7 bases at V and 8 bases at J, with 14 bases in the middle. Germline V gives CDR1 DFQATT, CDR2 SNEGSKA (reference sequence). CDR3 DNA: TGCAGTGTCGGGGATGGGTCCGGCTACACCTTC. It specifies CSVGDGSGYTF.

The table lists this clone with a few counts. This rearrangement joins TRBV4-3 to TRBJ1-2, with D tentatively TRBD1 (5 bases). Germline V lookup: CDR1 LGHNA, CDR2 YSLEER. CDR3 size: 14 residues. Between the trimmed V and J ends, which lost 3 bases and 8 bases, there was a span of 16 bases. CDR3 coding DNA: TGCGCCAGCAGCCATTCAGGGTTGGGTAGAGGCTACACCTTC. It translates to CASSHSGLGRGYTF.

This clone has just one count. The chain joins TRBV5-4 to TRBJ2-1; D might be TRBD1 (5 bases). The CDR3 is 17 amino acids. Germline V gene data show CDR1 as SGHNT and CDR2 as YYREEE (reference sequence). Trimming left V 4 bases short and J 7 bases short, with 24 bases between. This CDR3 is CASSARHPGKRWNEQFF. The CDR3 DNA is TGTGCCAGCAGCGCCCGACACCCAGGGAAGAGATGGAATGAGCAGTTCTTC. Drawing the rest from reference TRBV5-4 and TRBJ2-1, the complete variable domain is ETGVTQSPTHLIKTRGQQVTLRCSSQSGHNTVSWYQQALGQGPQFIFQYYREEENGRGNFPPRFSGLQFPNYSSELNVNALELDDSALYLCASSARHPGKRWNEQFFGPGTRLTVL.

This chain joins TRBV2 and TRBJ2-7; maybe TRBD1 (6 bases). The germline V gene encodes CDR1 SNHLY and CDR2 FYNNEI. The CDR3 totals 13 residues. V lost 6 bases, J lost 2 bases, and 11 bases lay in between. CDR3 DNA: TGTGCCAGCAGCAAACAGGGAACCTACGAGCAGTACTTC. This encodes CASSKQGTYEQYF.

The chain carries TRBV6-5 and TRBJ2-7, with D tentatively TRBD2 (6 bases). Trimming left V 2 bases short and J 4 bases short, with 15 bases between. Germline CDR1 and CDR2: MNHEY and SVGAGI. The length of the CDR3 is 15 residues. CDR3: CASSYREAQTYEQYF. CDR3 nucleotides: TGTGCCAGCAGTTACAGGGAGGCCCAAACGTACGAGCAGTACTTC.

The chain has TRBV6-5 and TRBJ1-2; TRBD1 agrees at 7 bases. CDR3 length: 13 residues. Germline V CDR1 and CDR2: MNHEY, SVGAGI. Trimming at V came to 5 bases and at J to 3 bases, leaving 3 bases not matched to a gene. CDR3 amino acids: CASSDRDDYGYTF. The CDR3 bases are TGTGCCAGCAGTGACAGGGACGACTATGGCTACACCTTC.

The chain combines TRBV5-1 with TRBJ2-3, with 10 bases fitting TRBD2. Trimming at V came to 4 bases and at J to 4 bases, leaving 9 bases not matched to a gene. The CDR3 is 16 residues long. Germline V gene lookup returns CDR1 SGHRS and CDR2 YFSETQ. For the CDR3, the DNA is TGCGCCAGCAGCCCGAACCCAAGCGGGGGGGCAGATACGCAGTATTTT. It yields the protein CASSPNPSGGADTQYF.

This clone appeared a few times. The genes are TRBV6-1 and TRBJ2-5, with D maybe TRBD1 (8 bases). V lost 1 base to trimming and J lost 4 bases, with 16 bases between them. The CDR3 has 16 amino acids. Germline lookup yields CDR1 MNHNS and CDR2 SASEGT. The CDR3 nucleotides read TGTGCCAGCAGTGAAGGCTCGAACAGGGGGGGAGAGACCCAGTACTTC. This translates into CASSEGSNRGGETQYF.

The DNA of the CDR3 is TGCGCCAGCAGCTTGGGCGGGACAGGGGGCTACGAGCAGTACTTC. Translated, it gives CASSLGGTGGYEQYF. The chain is built from TRBV5-1 and TRBJ2-7; TRBD1 aligns across 11 bases. The germline V gene has CDR1 SGHRS and CDR2 YFSETQ. The CDR3 consists of 15 residues. Germline trimming cut 0 bases from V and 3 bases from J; bases unmatched to any gene: 2.